These T cell receptor beta chains were read from a single sample in a study of blood T cell repertoires in COVID-19. The protocol was immunoSEQ multiplex PCR, while the TCRdb copy is restricted to in-frame clones and leaves out a portion. The data contain about 250,000 clones, 75% to 90% of them seen just once; the ten biggest clones take up around 4.6%. Input material: peripheral blood. The receptors originated from a woman aged 40 to 55 who had recovered from COVID-19. The CDR3 runs from the conserved cysteine through the conserved F or W. D genes are given only for firm matches. Clone size appears in some rows only: once, few, many, or a class for an expanded clone.

d_gene	abundance	v_gene	j_gene	CDR3aa	CDR3nt
TRBD1	NA	TRBV27	TRBJ2-7	CASSFSGTGIYEQYF	TGTGCCAGCAGTTTCTCCGGGACAGGTATATACGAGCAGTACTTC
NA	once	TRBV3-1/TRBV3-2	TRBJ1-2	CASSQVGEDYGYTF	TGTGCCAGCAGCCAAGTCGGGGAAGACTATGGCTACACCTTC
NA	NA	TRBV18	TRBJ1-2	CASSPPGLGASGYTF	TGTGCCAGCTCACCACCGGGCCTTGGGGCGTCAGGCTACACCTTC
NA	NA	TRBV12-5	TRBJ2-3	CAWGEPTGRTDTQYF	TGTGCTTGGGGAGAACCGACAGGGAGGACAGATACGCAGTATTTT
TRBD1	NA	TRBV11-2	TRBJ2-2	CASSLRRGTGANTGELFF	TGTGCCAGCAGCTTAAGAAGAGGGACAGGGGCGAACACCGGGGAGCTGTTTTTT
TRBD1	few	TRBV29-1	TRBJ2-2	CSAAGGPIRELFF	TGCAGCGCAGCAGGGGGCCCGATTAGGGAGCTGTTTTTT
TRBD2	NA	TRBV4-1	TRBJ2-3	CASSQEGGWTDTQYF	TGCGCCAGCAGCCAAGAGGGGGGGTGGACAGATACGCAGTATTTT
TRBD2	NA	TRBV6-6	TRBJ2-1	CASSPSGGSRRIEQFF	TGTGCCAGCTCTCCTAGCGGGGGGAGTAGGAGGATTGAGCAGTTCTTC
TRBD2	few	TRBV7-9	TRBJ2-1	CASSVIAGGYNEQFF	TGTGCCAGCAGCGTGATAGCGGGAGGTTACAATGAGCAGTTCTTC
TRBD2	NA	TRBV6-1	TRBJ2-3	CASSERLAGLSDTQYF	TGTGCCAGCAGTGAACGTCTAGCGGGGTTATCAGATACGCAGTATTTT
TRBD1	NA	TRBV10-3	TRBJ1-6	CAISEWQTGENSPLHF	TGTGCCATCAGTGAGTGGCAGACAGGGGAAAATTCACCCCTCCACTTT
TRBD1	NA	TRBV5-1	TRBJ2-2	CASSIGQAVNTGELFF	TGCGCCAGCAGCATAGGACAGGCCGTGAACACCGGGGAGCTGTTTTTT
NA	NA	TRBV7-9	TRBJ1-1	CASSLADQAAFF	TGTGCCAGCAGCTTAGCAGACCAGGCTGCTTTCTTT
TRBD1	NA	TRBV14	TRBJ2-1	CASSQDSGQGIHEQFF	TGTGCCAGCAGCCAAGACTCGGGACAGGGGATTCATGAGCAGTTCTTC
NA	NA	TRBV20-1	TRBJ1-4	CSASSGGSANEKLFF	TGCAGTGCTAGTTCCGGGGGATCAGCTAATGAAAAACTGTTTTTT
TRBD2	NA	TRBV28	TRBJ2-1	CASSLPLAGFSYNEQFF	TGTGCCAGCAGTTTACCTCTAGCGGGGTTCTCCTACAATGAGCAGTTCTTC
NA	NA	TRBV18	TRBJ1-1	CASSQSGTPEAFF	TGTGCCAGCTCGCAATCTGGGACACCTGAAGCTTTCTTT
TRBD1	NA	TRBV7-3	TRBJ1-2	CASSLSGGTGTGYTF	TGTGCCAGCAGCTTAAGTGGCGGGACAGGGACTGGCTACACCTTC